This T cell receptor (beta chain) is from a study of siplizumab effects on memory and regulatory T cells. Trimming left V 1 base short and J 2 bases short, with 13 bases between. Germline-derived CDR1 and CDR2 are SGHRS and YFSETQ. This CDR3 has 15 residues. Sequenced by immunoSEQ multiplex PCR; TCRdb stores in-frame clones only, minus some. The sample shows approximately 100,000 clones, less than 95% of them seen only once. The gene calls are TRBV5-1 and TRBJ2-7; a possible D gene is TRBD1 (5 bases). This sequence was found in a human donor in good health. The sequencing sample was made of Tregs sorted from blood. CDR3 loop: CASSLRQGGTYEQYF. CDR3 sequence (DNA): TGCGCCAGCAGCTTGAGGCAGGGCGGCACCTACGAGCAGTACTTC.